These T cell receptor beta chains were read from a single sample in a study of neurological immune-mediated disorders. TCRdb reprocessed the 5' RACE reads with MiXCR, giving one entry per CDR3 protein. This sample has roughly 49,000 distinct CDR3 sequences; around 14% occur once, and the top ten carry 4.5%. The sequencing sample was made of PBMCs. These receptors were obtained from a male donor with HTLV-1-associated myelopathy (HAM/TSP). The CDR3 runs from the conserved cysteine through the conserved F or W. The D gene is left open where the match is weak. The size field is filled for only some rows; it gives once, few, many or a size class.

TRBV4-3	TRBJ1-2	NA	NA	TGCGCCACCCTGGTGGAGGGTTGCTATGGCTACACCTTC	CATLVEGCYGYTF
TRBV5-1	TRBJ2-7	NA	many	TGCGCCAGCAGCTTTGGAACAGGAGGGGGCTACGAGCAGTACTTC	CASSFGTGGGYEQYF
TRBV5-1	TRBJ1-4	TRBD1	many	TGCGCCAGCAGCTTATTGGGACAGGGAAATGAAAAACTGTTTTTT	CASSLLGQGNEKLFF
TRBV12-3/TRBV12-4	TRBJ1-1	NA	NA	TGTGCCAGCAGCGACTACAGGCGGAACACTGAAGCTTTCTTT	CASSDYRRNTEAFF
TRBV12-3/TRBV12-4	TRBJ2-3	NA	many	TGTGCCAGCAGTTTATCGGGGCAGCGAACAGATACGCAGTATTTT	CASSLSGQRTDTQYF
TRBV6-5	TRBJ2-6	TRBD1	NA	TGTGCCAGCAGCCCAGTGGGGACAGGGTTCTCTGGGGCCAACGTCCTGACTTTC	CASSPVGTGFSGANVLTF
TRBV9	TRBJ2-5	NA	NA	TGTGCCAGCAGCGTAGCTACCGGGCAGGGACAAGAGACCCAGTACTTC	CASSVATGQGQETQYF
TRBV7-6	TRBJ1-2	NA	many	TGTGCCAGCAGCACAGCCGCCGGGGGAACAGGCTACACCTTC	CASSTAAGGTGYTF
TRBV20-1	TRBJ2-3	TRBD2	many	TGCAGTGCGCGGGGGGTGGCAGATACGCAGTATTTT	CSARGVADTQYF
TRBV5-1	TRBJ1-1	TRBD1	many	TGCGCCAGCAGCTTTCCAGGGGGCAACACTGAAGCTTTCTTT	CASSFPGGNTEAFF
TRBV5-6	TRBJ2-5	TRBD1	many	TGTGCCAGCAGCGTTGCCCTACAGGGGGCGGGTCAAGAGACCCAGTACTTC	CASSVALQGAGQETQYF